One T cell receptor (beta chain) is described in this entry. The record originates from a study of blood T cell repertoires in COVID-19. Study summary: From the United States, Italy and Spain came samples of acute and convalescent COVID-19. The analysed material was cDNA or gDNA that came from T cells, B-cell-depleted T cells, or PBMCs.

The CDR3 runs to 16 residues. Germline CDR1 reads LGHNA; CDR2 reads YSLEER. V gave up 4 bases and J gave up 2 bases; unmatched junction bases: 3. Authors' data handling: How many nucleated cells were present was estimated from reference gene primer amplification. Profiled with immunoSEQ multiplex PCR; TCRdb holds only in-frame clones, not every one. For V, J and clone size, that table is used; D and trimming come from the DNA. The sample consists of 150,000 or so clones, around four fifths of them appearing once. The chain has TRBV4-3 and TRBJ2-6, with 9 bases identical to TRBD1. Sequencing was performed on peripheral blood. The sequence derives from a middle-aged man who had recovered from COVID-19. CDR3 DNA: TGCGCCAGCAGCCCCTGGACAGGGGCTGGGGCCAACGTCCTGACTTTC. Residues: CASSPWTGAGANVLTF.